This is a list of T cell receptor beta chains from one sample in a study of blood T cell repertoires in COVID-19. The table came from immunoSEQ multiplex PCR; TCRdb's copy has only in-frame clones and leaves some out. Of over 70,000 clones listed, 80% to 90% are singletons. The specimen was peripheral blood. The source of these receptors is a human donor in a cohort sampled during active COVID-19. The CDR3 runs from the conserved cysteine through the conserved F or W. A D gene is named only where the DNA matches it firmly.

d_call | v_call | cdr3_length | cdr3_aa
NA | TRBV28 | 12 | CASSLLGVGYTF
TRBD1 | TRBV6-4 | 14 | CASSARQGNSPLHF
TRBD2 | TRBV7-9 | 17 | CASSRPLAGGPLNEQFF
NA | TRBV7-2 | 14 | CASSLGHNNQPQHF
TRBD1 | TRBV12-3/TRBV12-4 | 13 | CASRRQGDYGYTF
NA | TRBV29-1 | 12 | CSAWTGGYGYTF
NA | TRBV7-7 | 16 | CASSTGPLGNMETQYF
NA | TRBV9 | 14 | CASSSPGYTDTQYF
TRBD2 | TRBV5-8 | 16 | CASSPRLAGDSHEQFF
NA | TRBV24-1 | 11 | CATSDLQGYTF
TRBD2 | TRBV18 | 11 | CASSAGGGQYF
NA | TRBV28 | 15 | CASSSLGEHRGEQFF
TRBD2 | TRBV5-4 | 15 | CASSTGTSGYNEQFF
NA | TRBV27 | 13 | CASSSYQGETQYF
TRBD1 | TRBV28 | 11 | CASLDRGRAFF
TRBD1 | TRBV6-5 | 13 | CATRRGPPDPQHF
NA | TRBV10-2 | 15 | CASSERSGPFYEQYF
TRBD1 | TRBV9 | 14 | CASSLRQGGTEAFF
NA | TRBV24-1 | 13 | CATSDSRSYEQYF
NA | TRBV11-2 | 19 | CASSLGPSLGTNRVNEQFF
NA | TRBV27 | 13 | CASSFAGATEAFF
NA | TRBV28 | 14 | CASSPTDIRETQYF
TRBD1 | TRBV11-3 | 17 | CASSTSRDRERSEKLFF
NA | TRBV6-5 | 14 | CASSYGGRWDTQYF
TRBD1 | TRBV5-1 | 14 | CASTWAGGTDTQYF
TRBD1 | TRBV9 | 15 | CASSAHRGLRTEAFF
NA | TRBV27 | 18 | CASSSRYSLTSSGNTIYF
NA | TRBV19 | 16 | CASSYTNRISGNTIYF
NA | TRBV28 | 13 | CASSLGGRGEQYF
TRBD2 | TRBV7-8 | 17 | CASSLGGSGHHTDTQYF
NA | TRBV18 | 13 | CASSPPSGDTQYF
NA | TRBV6-5 | 14 | CASSYPGLNYEQYF
TRBD1 | TRBV28 | 16 | CASSPDRGELNYGYTF
TRBD1 | TRBV9 | 15 | CASSETGGRGNEQFF
NA | TRBV28 | 13 | CASSPGSHEKLFF
NA | TRBV28 | 13 | CASTTQGSEKLFF
TRBD1 | TRBV7-8 | 16 | CASSLDTGTGSQPQHF
NA | TRBV4-1 | 16 | CASSHLGDRLGAGYTF
NA | TRBV6-5 | 13 | CASTQGYTGELFF
NA | TRBV4-1 | 12 | CASSPSSYEQYF
TRBD2 | TRBV27 | 15 | CASSPGLAGSTEQFF
NA | TRBV3-1/TRBV3-2 | 14 | CASSLGGISYEQYF
TRBD1 | TRBV23-1 | 19 | CASSLHSGGSVSPPYEQYF
NA | TRBV5-1 | 15 | CASSLVSSEDYEQYF
TRBD2 | TRBV6-1 | 17 | CASSEARGLADYNEQFF
TRBD1 | TRBV19 | 15 | CASRKDRGPNYGYTF
NA | TRBV3-1/TRBV3-2 | 15 | CASSQMAGEGQPQHF
NA | TRBV6-1 | 14 | CASSEGNRDTEAFF
TRBD1 | TRBV5-1 | 16 | CASSLKVAGGPDTQYF
TRBD2 | TRBV27 | 14 | CASSSGTSGYEQYF
NA | TRBV5-1 | 16 | CASSLSPTGAYNEQFF
NA | TRBV6-5 | 13 | CASSTGEKGEQFF
TRBD2 | TRBV11-2 | 14 | CASSTTSGVGEQYF
NA | TRBV30 | 13 | CAWSEQSYNEQFF
TRBD2 | TRBV5-4 | 15 | CASSSTSGSGYEQFF
TRBD1 | TRBV4-1 | 14 | CASRKGQLEEKLFF
TRBD1 | TRBV18 | 13 | CASSPEQQGGYTF
NA | TRBV9 | 14 | CASSVGEGRTEAFF
NA | TRBV29-1 | 14 | CSVGGGEANYGYTF